The T cell receptor (beta chain) under discussion was sequenced for a study of T cell responses to AZD1222 COVID-19 vaccine. Whole-study context: Second doses were pooled across both intervals (about 4 or about 12 weeks). Findings and limits, study-wide: Reports say nearly half of spike-specific TCRs go after unmutated variant regions.

Turning to this clone: As yet, its antigen is unknown.

Clones were sequenced by immunoSEQ multiplex PCR, and TCRdb holds only the in-frame ones, with some missing. The table records 150,000 to 200,000 clones, under 95% of them present only once. CDR1 is MNHEY and CDR2 is SMNVEV in the germline V gene (reference sequence). The CDR3 totals 14 residues. V trimming: 8 bases; J trimming: 0 bases; junction bases outside the gene matches: 6. The sequencing used peripheral blood, collected on day 0 of AZD1222 vaccination. The source is an adult in good health. The chain has TRBV27 and TRBJ2-7; 8 bases are a match to TRBD1. The CDR3 sequence: CASGLGQGSYEQYF. CDR3 nucleotide sequence: TGTGCCAGCGGGCTAGGACAGGGCTCCTACGAGCAGTACTTC.